A selection of T cell receptor beta chains follows, all from one sample in a study of shared clonotypes between healthy human individuals. Profiled with immunoSEQ multiplex PCR; TCRdb holds only in-frame clones, not every one. The sample lists over 700,000 clones, around 70% occurring once. Sequencing input: memory CD4+ T cells sorted from blood. The receptors were gathered from a woman in her twenties or thirties in good health. Both conserved end residues are part of each CDR3. A D gene is named only where the DNA matches it firmly. Clone size appears in some rows only: once, few, many, or a class for an expanded clone.

TRBJ2-1 | NA | TRBV5-1 | NA | TGCGCCAGCAGCTTCACTACAGGGGAGGACAATGAGCAGTTCTTC | CASSFTTGEDNEQFF
TRBJ2-7 | NA | TRBV27 | NA | TGTGCCAGCAGTACACTTGGAGCGCTCGAGCAGTACTTC | CASSTLGALEQYF
TRBJ2-7 | NA | TRBV28 | TRBD1 | TGTGCCAGCAGCTCCGGGACAGCGAACTACGAGCAGTACTTC | CASSSGTANYEQYF
TRBJ1-2 | once | TRBV4-2 | NA | TGTGCCAGCAGCCAAGCTTTAGGGGTTGGCTATGGCTACACCTTC | CASSQALGVGYGYTF
TRBJ2-2 | few | TRBV19 | TRBD2 | TGTGCCAGTAGTCCCAGAGGGGCGGGAGGACCCACCGGGGAGCTGTTTTTT | CASSPRGAGGPTGELFF
TRBJ1-1 | NA | TRBV5-4 | NA | TGTGCCAGCAGCTCCCTAGACCGCACTGAAGCTTTCTTT | CASSSLDRTEAFF
TRBJ1-4 | NA | TRBV7-5 | NA | TGTGTCAGAAGCTTATTACAGGATTGTCGAACTAATGAAAAACTGTTTTTT | CVRSLLQDCRTNEKLFF
TRBJ2-1 | NA | TRBV14 | TRBD2 | TGTGCCAGCAGCCAACCGCGTGGCGGGAGGGCGAGGGATGAGCAGTTCTTC | CASSQPRGGRARDEQFF
TRBJ1-1 | NA | TRBV14 | TRBD1 | TGTGCCAGCAGCCAAAAGGTAGGGACAGGCCATCGGGACACTGAAGCTTTCTTT | CASSQKVGTGHRDTEAFF
TRBJ2-3 | few | TRBV7-9 | NA | TGTGCCAGCAGCGAGACTCGCGATACGCAGTATTTT | CASSETRDTQYF
TRBJ1-2 | few | TRBV28 | NA | TGTGCCAGCAGTGTTAGTACCGGGACCGTAGACTATGGCTACACCTTC | CASSVSTGTVDYGYTF
TRBJ1-2 | NA | TRBV15 | NA | TGTGCCACCAGCAGACTGGGGGGATCCCTAAGCTACGGCTACACCTTC | CATSRLGGSLSYGYTF
TRBJ1-2 | many | TRBV28 | TRBD1 | TGTGCCAGCAGTGCTCGGACAGGAATTTCCACCTTC | CASSARTGISTF
TRBJ2-4 | NA | TRBV5-5 | TRBD1 | TGTGCCAGCAGCAGTCCGGGACAGGCCAACATTCAGTACTTC | CASSSPGQANIQYF
TRBJ1-1 | NA | TRBV6-5 | NA | TGTGCCAGCAGTTCGAGAGGGTTACAGGGAACTGAAGCTTTCTTT | CASSSRGLQGTEAFF
TRBJ2-7 | NA | TRBV7-2 | NA | TGTGCCAGCAGGCCGAAGGGACTTATCCTTTACGAGCAGTACTTC | CASRPKGLILYEQYF
TRBJ1-2 | NA | TRBV9 | NA | TGTGCCAGCAGCGTAGAAGTGGGGGGCGCCTATGGCTACACCTTC | CASSVEVGGAYGYTF
TRBJ1-2 | NA | TRBV16 | TRBD1 | TGTGCCAGCAGCCTTCAGGGGGCGGCTGGCTACACCTTC | CASSLQGAAGYTF
TRBJ2-3 | NA | TRBV7-3 | NA | TGTGCCAGCAGCCCCTATTCGGGAGCCGGCACAGATACGCAGTATTTT | CASSPYSGAGTDTQYF
TRBJ2-1 | NA | TRBV25-1 | TRBD2 | TGTGCCAGCAGTGAATCCGGGACTAGGGAGTACAATGAGCAGTTCTTC | CASSESGTREYNEQFF
TRBJ2-2 | once | TRBV11-3 | NA | TGTGCCAGCAGCTCGAAGACGTCCGGGGAGCTGTTTTTT | CASSSKTSGELFF
TRBJ2-2 | NA | TRBV28 | TRBD2 | TGTGCCAGCAGTTGGACTAGCGGGGTAACCGGGGAGCTGTTTTTT | CASSWTSGVTGELFF
TRBJ2-2 | NA | TRBV19 | NA | TGTGCCAGCCGGACGGCAAATGCGGGGGAGCTGTTTTTT | CASRTANAGELFF
TRBJ2-7 | once | TRBV11-2 | TRBD2 | TGTGCCAGCAGCTTAGGGGGGAGGGCCTCCTACGAGCAGTACTTC | CASSLGGRASYEQYF
TRBJ2-1 | many | TRBV4-1 | TRBD2 | TGCGCCAGCAGCCAAGTGAGCGGGAGGGCCAATGAGCAGTTCTTC | CASSQVSGRANEQFF
TRBJ1-1 | NA | TRBV6-5 | TRBD1 | TGTGCCAGCAGTTACTCCAGGACAGGGCACGCTGAAGCTTTCTTT | CASSYSRTGHAEAFF
TRBJ1-1 | NA | TRBV4-1 | TRBD1 | TGCGCCAGCAGCCAAGAGGCCAGGGGGGGTACTGAAGCTTTCTTT | CASSQEARGGTEAFF
TRBJ2-5 | NA | TRBV5-5 | NA | TGTGCCAGCAATAAGGGTGGGGGGCTACTCGACGGGCAAGAGACCCAGTACTTC | CASNKGGGLLDGQETQYF
TRBJ2-7 | NA | TRBV6-6 | TRBD1 | TGTGCCAGCAGTTACACGACAGGGGCCTCCTACGAGCAGTACTTC | CASSYTTGASYEQYF
TRBJ1-2 | once | TRBV7-9 | TRBD1 | TGTGCCAGCAGCCCCACCACAGGGGTGAATGGCTACACCTTC | CASSPTTGVNGYTF